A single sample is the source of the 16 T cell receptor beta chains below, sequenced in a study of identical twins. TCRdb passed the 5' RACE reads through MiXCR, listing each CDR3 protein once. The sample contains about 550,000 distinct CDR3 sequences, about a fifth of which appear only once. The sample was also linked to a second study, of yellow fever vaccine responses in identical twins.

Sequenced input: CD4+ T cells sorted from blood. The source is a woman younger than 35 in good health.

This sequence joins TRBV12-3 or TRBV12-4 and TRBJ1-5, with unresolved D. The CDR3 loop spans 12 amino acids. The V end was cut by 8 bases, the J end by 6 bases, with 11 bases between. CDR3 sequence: CASARRLQPQHF. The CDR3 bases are TGTGCCAGCGCTAGGCGCCTTCAGCCCCAGCATTTT.

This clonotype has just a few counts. CDR3 region: CASRGLATFPQYF. CDR3 bases: TGTGCCAGCAGAGGACTAGCGACCTTCCCGCAGTATTTT. This chain joins TRBV2 and TRBJ2-3; the match to TRBD2 covers 9 bases. Germline CDR1 reads SNHLY; CDR2 reads FYNNEI. V lost 6 bases to trimming and J lost 10 bases; unmatched junction nucleotides: 8. This CDR3 has 13 residues.

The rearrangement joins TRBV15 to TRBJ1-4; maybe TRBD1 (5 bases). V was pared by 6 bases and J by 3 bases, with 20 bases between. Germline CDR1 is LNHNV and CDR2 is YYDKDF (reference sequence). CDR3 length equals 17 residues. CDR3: CATSSDRSGAANEKLFF. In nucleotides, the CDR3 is TGTGCCACCAGTAGCGATAGGTCCGGGGCAGCTAATGAAAAACTGTTTTTT.

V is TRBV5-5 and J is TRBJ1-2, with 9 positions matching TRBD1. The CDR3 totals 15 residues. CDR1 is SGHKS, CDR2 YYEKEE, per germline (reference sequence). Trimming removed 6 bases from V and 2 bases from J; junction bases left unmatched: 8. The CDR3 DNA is TGTGCCAGCACCCGGGGACAGGGTTGGAACTATGGCTACACCTTC. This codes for CASTRGQGWNYGYTF.

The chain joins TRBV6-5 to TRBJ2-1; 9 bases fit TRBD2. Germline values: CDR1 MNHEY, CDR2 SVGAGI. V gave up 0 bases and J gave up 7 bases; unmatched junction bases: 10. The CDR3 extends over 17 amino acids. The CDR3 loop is CASSYSRGREGRNEQFF. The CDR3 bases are TGTGCCAGCAGTTACTCGAGAGGGCGGGAGGGGAGGAATGAGCAGTTCTTC.

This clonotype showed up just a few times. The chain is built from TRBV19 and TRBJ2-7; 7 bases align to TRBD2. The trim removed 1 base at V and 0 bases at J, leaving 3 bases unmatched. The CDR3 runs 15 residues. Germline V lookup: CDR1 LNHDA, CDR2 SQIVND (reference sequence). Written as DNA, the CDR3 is TGTGCCAGTAGTATAGTAGCGGGCGCCTCCTACGAGCAGTACTTC. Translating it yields CASSIVAGASYEQYF.

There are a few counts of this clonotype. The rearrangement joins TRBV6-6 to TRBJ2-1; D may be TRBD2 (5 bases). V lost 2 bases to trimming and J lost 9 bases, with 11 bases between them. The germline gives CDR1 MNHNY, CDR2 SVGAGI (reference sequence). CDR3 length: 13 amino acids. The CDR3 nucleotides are TGTGCCAGCAGTTACGAGGGAATAGGTGAGCAGTTCTTC. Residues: CASSYEGIGEQFF.

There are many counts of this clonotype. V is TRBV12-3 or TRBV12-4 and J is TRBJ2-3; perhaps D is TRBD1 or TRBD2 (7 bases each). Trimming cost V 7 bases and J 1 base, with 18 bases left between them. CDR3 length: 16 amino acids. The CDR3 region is CASTPNRGGGTDTQYF. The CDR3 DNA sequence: TGTGCCAGCACCCCGAACAGGGGAGGGGGCACAGATACGCAGTATTTT.

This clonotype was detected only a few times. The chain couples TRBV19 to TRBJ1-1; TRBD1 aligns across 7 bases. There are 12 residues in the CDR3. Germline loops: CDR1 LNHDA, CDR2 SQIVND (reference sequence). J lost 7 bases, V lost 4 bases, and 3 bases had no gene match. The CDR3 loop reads CASSSQGVEAFF. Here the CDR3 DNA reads TGTGCCAGTAGTAGTCAGGGGGTTGAAGCTTTCTTT. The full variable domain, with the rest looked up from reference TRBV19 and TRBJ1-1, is DGGITQSPKYLFRKEGQNVTLSCEQNLNHDAMYWYRQDPGQGLRLIYYSQIVNDFQKGDIAEGYSVSREKKESFPLTVTSAQKNPTAFYLCASSSQGVEAFFGQGTRLTVV.

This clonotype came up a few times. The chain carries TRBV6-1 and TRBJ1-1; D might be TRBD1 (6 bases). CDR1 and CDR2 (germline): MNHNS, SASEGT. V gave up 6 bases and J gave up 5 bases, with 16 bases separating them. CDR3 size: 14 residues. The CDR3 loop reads CASRRQEVRTEAFF. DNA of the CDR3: TGTGCCAGCAGGAGACAGGAGGTTAGGACTGAAGCTTTCTTT.

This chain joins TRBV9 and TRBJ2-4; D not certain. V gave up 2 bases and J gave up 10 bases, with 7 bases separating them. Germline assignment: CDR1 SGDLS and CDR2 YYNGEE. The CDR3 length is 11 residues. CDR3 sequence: CASSVASIQYF. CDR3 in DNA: TGTGCCAGCAGCGTGGCTTCTATTCAGTACTTC.

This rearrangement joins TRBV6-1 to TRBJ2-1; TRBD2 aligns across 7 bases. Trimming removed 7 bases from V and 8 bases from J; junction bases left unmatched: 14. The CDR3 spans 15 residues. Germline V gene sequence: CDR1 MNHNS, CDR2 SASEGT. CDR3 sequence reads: CASTRAGGSVDEQFF. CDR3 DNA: TGTGCCAGCACCCGAGCAGGCGGGAGTGTCGATGAGCAGTTCTTC.

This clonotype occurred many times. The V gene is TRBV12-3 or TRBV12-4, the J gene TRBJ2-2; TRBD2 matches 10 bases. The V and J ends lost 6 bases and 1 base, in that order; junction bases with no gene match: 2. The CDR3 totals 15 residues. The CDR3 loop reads CASRSSGRNTGELFF. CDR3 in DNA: TGTGCCAGCAGGTCTAGCGGGAGGAACACCGGGGAGCTGTTTTTT.

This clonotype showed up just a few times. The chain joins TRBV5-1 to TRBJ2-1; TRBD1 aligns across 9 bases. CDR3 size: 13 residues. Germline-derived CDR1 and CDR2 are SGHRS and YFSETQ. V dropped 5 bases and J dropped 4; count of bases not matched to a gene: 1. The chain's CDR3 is CASRGQGYNEQFF. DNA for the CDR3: TGCGCCAGCAGGGGACAGGGTTACAATGAGCAGTTCTTC. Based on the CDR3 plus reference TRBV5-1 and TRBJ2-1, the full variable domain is KAGVTQTPRYLIKTRGQQVTLSCSPISGHRSVSWYQQTPGQGLQFLFEYFSETQRNKGNFPGRFSGRQFSNSRSEMNVSTLELGDSALYLCASRGQGYNEQFFGPGTRLTVL.

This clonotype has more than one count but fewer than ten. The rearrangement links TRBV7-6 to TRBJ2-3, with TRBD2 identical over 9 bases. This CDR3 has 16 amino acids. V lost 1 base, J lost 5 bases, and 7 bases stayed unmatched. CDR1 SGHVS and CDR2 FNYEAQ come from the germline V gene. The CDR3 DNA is TGTGCCAGCAGCTTAGAGGGAGCGGGAGGCCTAGATACGCAGTATTTT. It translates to CASSLEGAGGLDTQYF.

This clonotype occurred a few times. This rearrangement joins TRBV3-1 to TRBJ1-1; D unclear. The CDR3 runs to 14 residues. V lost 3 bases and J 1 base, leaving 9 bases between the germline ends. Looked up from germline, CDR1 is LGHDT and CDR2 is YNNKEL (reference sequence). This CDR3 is CASSQAPANTEAFF. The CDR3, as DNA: TGTGCCAGCAGCCAGGCGCCGGCGAACACTGAAGCTTTCTTT.